Listed below are T cell receptor beta chains from one sample, sequenced in a study of shared clonotypes between healthy human individuals. Using immunoSEQ multiplex PCR, the repertoire was profiled, and TCRdb retains in-frame clones only, with some absent. Here the sample spans some 1.1 million clones, 60% to 85% being singletons. Specimen: memory CD4+ T cells from PBMCs. The receptors shown here come from a man between 18 and 29 years old in good health. Some clones in this sample may be carry-over from other donors' samples. Both conserved end residues are trimmed from each CDR3. Not all rows give a size; the values are once, few, many and, for expanded clones, a class.

V gene,clone size,CDR3 protein
TRBV5-4,.,ASSIGLAENTDTQY
TRBV9,.,ASSSGGGASGFYEQY
TRBV11-2,.,ASSPLSGVNTGELF
TRBV6-5,few,ATGGGTDTQY
TRBV5-6,.,ASRGSRENGYT
TRBV5-1,.,ASSFGPNQPQH
TRBV5-1,.,ASSLRTDNSYEQY
TRBV18,.,ASSHSLPGQVYEQF
TRBV18,.,ASSPKTGGGTEAF
TRBV29-1,.,SVGRTGKAGANVLT
TRBV5-6,.,ASSSLDGRGEQF
TRBV28,.,ASSLWQGAMNTEAF
TRBV5-4,.,ASSLFREGEQY
TRBV7-3,.,ASAWSGPLNTGELF